The next 15 T cell receptor beta chains were all read from a single sample in a study of Graves' ophthalmopathy and Graves' hyperthyroidism. Transcripts of RNA were the source for amplifying TCR beta CDR3 regions. RT-PCR in the first round used HTBI primers; a second-round multiplex PCR followed. TCRdb passed the multiplex PCR reads through MiXCR, listing each CDR3 protein once. Altogether under 800,000 distinct CDR3 sequences are present, about 20% being singletons, with the ten largest covering about 6.6%. The specimen sequenced was peripheral blood. Receptor source: a woman younger than 30 with stable Graves' hyperthyroidism. Some clones in this sample may be carry-over from other donors' samples.

This clonotype showed up many times. The V gene is TRBV6-1, the J gene TRBJ2-2; D is unresolved. The germline V gene encodes CDR1 MNHNS and CDR2 SASEGT. The germline V and J ends were trimmed by 7 bases and 2 bases, with 5 bases remaining between them. This CDR3 is 12 amino acids long. The CDR3 bases are TGTGCCAGCACCCCCAACACCGGGGAGCTGTTTTTT. Protein sequence: CASTPNTGELFF.

There are a few counts of this clonotype. The chain combines TRBV19 with TRBJ2-1; perhaps TRBD2 as D (7 bases). CDR1 LNHDA and CDR2 SQIVND come from the germline V gene (reference sequence). The CDR3 runs 18 residues. The germline V and J ends were trimmed by 5 bases and 2 bases, with 22 bases remaining between them. Here the CDR3 DNA reads TGTGCCAGTAGTCCGTGGGGGGCTAGCGGACGAGCCTACAATGAGCAGTTCTTC. As protein: CASSPWGASGRAYNEQFF.

The chain carries TRBV11-1 and TRBJ2-2; TRBD1 might be the D (6 bases). V was pared by 4 bases and J by 2 bases, with 17 bases between. The CDR3 is made up of 17 amino acids. The germline gives CDR1 SGHAT, CDR2 FQDESV (reference sequence). This CDR3 reads CASSSLGQGPNTGELFF. The CDR3 region has the DNA TGTGCCAGCAGCTCCCTGGGGCAGGGGCCAAACACCGGGGAGCTGTTTTTT.

This clonotype was recorded many times. CDR3 amino acids: CASSETLTGTGYGYTF. CDR3 coding DNA: TGTGCCAGCAGTGAGACCTTGACAGGAACGGGCTATGGCTACACCTTC. The J gene is TRBJ1-2, the V gene TRBV2, with TRBD1 as a possible D gene (6 bases). Germline loops: CDR1 SNHLY, CDR2 FYNNEI. V lost 3 bases to trimming and J lost 4 bases, with 18 bases between them. The CDR3 covers 16 residues.

The sample holds many counts of this clonotype. The chain joins TRBV29-1 to TRBJ1-2; 9 bases map to TRBD1. The CDR3 length is 14 residues. Trimming cost V 6 bases and J 4 bases; bases outside gene matches: 9. Germline V gene sequence: CDR1 SQVTM, CDR2 ANQGSEA. CDR3 protein: CSVIQGAHPYGYTF. CDR3 coding DNA: TGCAGCGTAATACAGGGGGCGCATCCCTATGGCTACACCTTC.

The J gene is TRBJ2-7, the V gene TRBV20-1; 12 bases are shared with TRBD2. The CDR3 is 16 amino acids. J lost 6 bases, V lost 5 bases, and 14 bases had no gene match. The germline gives CDR1 DFQATT, CDR2 SNEGSKA (reference sequence). CDR3: CSAEGGASGRAGEQYF. The DNA of the CDR3 is TGCAGTGCTGAAGGTGGGGCTAGCGGGAGGGCTGGCGAGCAGTACTTC.

This clonotype was observed a few times. The gene calls are TRBV4-1 and TRBJ2-7; a possible D gene is TRBD1 (6 bases). The CDR3 is 15 amino acids. V was pared by 0 bases and J by 3 bases, with 12 bases between. Germline V gives CDR1 MGHRA, CDR2 YSYEKL. The CDR3 protein is CASSQDGDIYYEQYF. The CDR3 coding sequence is TGCGCCAGCAGCCAAGATGGGGACATATACTACGAGCAGTACTTC.

V usage is TRBV12-3 or TRBV12-4 and J usage is TRBJ1-2, with TRBD1 as a possible D gene (5 bases). This CDR3 has 13 residues. V lost 5 bases and J 7 bases, leaving 14 bases between the germline ends. CDR3 in amino acids: CASSLHDSSGYTF. The CDR3 region has the DNA TGTGCCAGCAGTCTGCATGACAGCTCTGGCTACACCTTC.

This clonotype was recorded a few times. The chain is built from TRBV12-3 or TRBV12-4 and TRBJ1-5; no reliable D call. V shed 5 bases and J shed 4 bases, with 9 bases lying between them. CDR3 length: 13 residues. In DNA, the CDR3 is TGTGCCAGCAGTGCTTGGGAAAATCAGCCCCAGCATTTT. Protein: CASSAWENQPQHF.

The chain combines TRBV27 with TRBJ1-1; no definite D call. The germline V gene encodes CDR1 MNHEY and CDR2 SMNVEV (reference sequence). There are 14 residues in the CDR3. V lost 3 bases, J lost 5 bases, and 13 bases lay in between. CDR3 bases: TGTGCCAGCAGTTTGGCCAGGTCCTCAACTGAAGCTTTCTTT. This sequence encodes CASSLARSSTEAFF.

The CDR3 reads CSAISGGKTQYF. Written as DNA, the CDR3 is TGCAGTGCTATCTCGGGGGGCAAGACCCAGTACTTC. V usage is TRBV20-1 and J usage is TRBJ2-5, with D perhaps TRBD2 (7 bases). This CDR3 is built from 12 residues. With 4 bases removed from V and 6 bases from J, the gap between germline ends came to 12 bases. From germline, CDR1 is DFQATT and CDR2 SNEGSKA (reference sequence).

This clonotype showed up many times. The chain uses TRBV12-3 or TRBV12-4 and TRBJ2-7, with D unresolved. The CDR3 totals 11 residues. Trimming removed 5 bases from V and 7 bases from J, with 9 bases in between. The CDR3 bases are TGTGCCAGCAGTATGGGCAGGGAGCAGTACTTC. This encodes CASSMGREQYF.

V gene TRBV28 combines with J gene TRBJ2-5; 9 bases are shared with TRBD2. The CDR3 has 14 amino acids. V trimming: 5 bases; J trimming: 3 bases; junction bases outside the gene matches: 4. The germline V gene encodes CDR1 MDHEN and CDR2 SYDVKM. DNA for the CDR3: TGTGCCAGCAGTAGCGGGAGGAAAGAAGAGACCCAGTACTTC. It yields the protein CASSSGRKEETQYF.

The chain joins TRBV5-1 to TRBJ1-3; no clear D. Per germline, CDR1 SGHRS and CDR2 YFSETQ. The CDR3 loop spans 13 amino acids. Trimming shortened V by 5 bases and J by 2 bases, and 8 bases separated the two germline ends. CDR3 protein: CASSAEPGNTIYF. DNA of the CDR3: TGCGCCAGCAGTGCGGAACCTGGAAACACCATATATTTT.

This clonotype was recorded a few times. This may come from a read error, since a much larger clone is one base off. This sequence joins TRBV7-9 and TRBJ2-7, with 8 bases fitting TRBD1. V lost 5 bases and J lost 4; bases outside the gene matches: 7. The CDR3 contains 14 residues. Germline CDR1 reads SEHNR; CDR2 reads FQNEAQ (reference sequence). The DNA of the CDR3 is TGTGCCAGCAGCGGGCAGGGGGCCTCGTACGAGCAGTACGTC. Its protein product is CASSGQGASYEQYV.